This T cell receptor (beta chain) originates from a study of CD8+ T cells in alopecia areata. Extraction and reverse transcription of RNA yielded cDNA as the sequencing template. Profiling relied on immunoSEQ multiplex PCR, and the TCRdb table lists in-frame clones only, not all of them. The sample lists about 200,000 clones, about two fifths seen once, with around 0.48% in the top ten. Treatment denoted: oral pan-JAK inhibitor, 5-10 mg twice daily. V gave up 2 bases and J gave up 5 bases; unmatched junction bases: 18. The CDR3 loop spans 19 amino acids. The germline CDR1 and CDR2 sequences are LGHNT and FRNRAP.

This chain joins TRBV12-5 and TRBJ2-1; 7 positions match TRBD2. The sequence derives from a human donor with alopecia areata. The sample here was CD4+ T cells sorted from blood, taken at week 34, from a patient treated with tofacitinib. In nucleotides, the CDR3 is TGTGCTAGTGGTTTGCTCGAAAGGAGCGGGATATACAGAGACAATGAGCAGTTCTTC. Its protein is CASGLLERSGIYRDNEQFF.